Shown below are 15 T cell receptor beta chains from a single sample sequenced in a study of breast tumors, draining lymph nodes, adjacent tissues. TCRdb reprocessed the multiplex PCR reads via MiXCR and lists one record per CDR3 protein. In the table there are approximately 130,000 distinct CDR3 sequences, approximately 22% of which are singletons. Axillary draining lymph nodes of breast cancer patients supplied the node samples. Sequenced: axillary lymph node tissue. These receptors came from a female donor with breast cancer. Some clones in this sample may be carry-over from other donors' samples.

Details on this clonotype: A much larger clone is a single base away; this may be a read error. The chain recombines TRBV19 with TRBJ2-2; no clear D gene. This CDR3 has 15 amino acids. The V and J ends lost 1 base and 5 bases respectively, with 11 bases between them. The V gene's germline CDR1 is LNHDA and CDR2 SQIVND (reference sequence). The CDR3 DNA sequence: TGTGCCAGTAGTATAGCTCGAAACCTGACCGGGGAGCTGTTTTTT. Encoded protein: CASSIARNLTGELFF.

This clonotype was observed at least ten times. This chain connects TRBV2 to TRBJ2-5; 13 positions match TRBD2. Per the germline V gene, CDR1 is SNHLY and CDR2 is FYNNEI. V trimming: 6 bases; J trimming: 2 bases; junction bases outside the gene matches: 3. CDR3 length: 15 residues. The CDR3 DNA follows: TGTGCCAGCAGGGAACTAGCGGGAGGGCAAGAGACCCAGTACTTC. Translated, it gives CASRELAGGQETQYF.

The rearrangement links TRBV6-1 to TRBJ1-5; D is undetermined. Trimming shortened V by 5 bases and J by 0 bases, and 14 bases separated the two germline ends. The CDR3 extends over 16 amino acids. The germline V gene has CDR1 MNHNS and CDR2 SASEGT. The CDR3 loop is CASSTWESYSNQPQHF. CDR3 nucleotides: TGTGCCAGCAGTACATGGGAGAGCTATAGCAATCAGCCCCAGCATTTT.

V and J are TRBV3-1 and TRBJ2-2; D gene uncertain. V was pared by 4 bases and J by 6 bases, with 12 bases between. The CDR3 runs to 14 residues. Germline V CDR1 and CDR2: LGHDT, YNNKEL (reference sequence). The CDR3 region has the DNA TGTGCCAGCAGCCCCGGATGGGATCCCGGGGAGCTGTTTTTT. Amino acids: CASSPGWDPGELFF.

This clonotype was counted many times. The chain couples TRBV18 to TRBJ2-3, with a tentative D call TRBD1 (6 bases). There are 15 residues in the CDR3. The germline V gene has CDR1 KGHSH and CDR2 LQKENI. V was trimmed by 3 bases and J by 1 base, leaving 11 bases between them. The CDR3 nucleotides are TGTGCCAGCTCACCGGGGGCCTACCGCACAGATACGCAGTATTTT. It is translated as CASSPGAYRTDTQYF.

The chain uses TRBV19 and TRBJ1-1; TRBD1 aligns across 8 bases. This CDR3 spans 16 amino acids. J lost 9 bases, V lost 6 bases, and 18 bases had no gene match. The V gene's germline CDR1 is LNHDA and CDR2 SQIVND (reference sequence). The CDR3 loop is CASSLGQGSSLSQAFF. The CDR3, as DNA: TGTGCCAGTAGCCTTGGACAGGGTTCCTCTTTATCTCAAGCTTTCTTT.

Remarks on this clonotype: A much larger clone lies one base from this, so it may be a read error. V gene TRBV28 combines with J gene TRBJ1-2; D call uncertain. Germline CDR1 reads MDHEN; CDR2 reads SYDVKM. The CDR3 is 13 amino acids. CDR3 sequence (DNA): TGTGCCAGCAGCTTAGACGGAAAGTATGGCCACACCTTC. This gives the protein CASSLDGKYGHTF.

A remark on this clonotype: Given a much more abundant clone one base away, this may be a read error. This chain links TRBV28 with TRBJ1-6; D gene unclear. The CDR3 length is 11 residues. CDR1 and CDR2 (germline): MDHEN, SYDVKM. Deletions cut 6 bases from V and 16 bases from J, with 13 bases between. DNA for the CDR3: TGTGCCAGCAGCCTAGCGTTCGAGCTCCACTTT. Amino acid sequence: CASSLAFELHF.

This clonotype occurred a few times. The chain links TRBV28 to TRBJ1-2, with 9 bases aligning to TRBD1. The V segment lost 5 bases and the J segment 5 bases; nucleotides outside the gene matches: 12. The CDR3 length is 16 residues. The germline CDR1 and CDR2 sequences are MDHEN and SYDVKM. CDR3 sequence reads: CASSDYTGTGSYGYTF. DNA for the CDR3: TGTGCCAGCAGTGACTATACCGGGACAGGGTCTTATGGCTACACCTTC.

This clonotype has a count of ten or more. The chain recombines TRBV2 with TRBJ1-2; D is uncertain. V was trimmed by 3 bases and J by 4 bases, leaving 9 bases between them. The CDR3 extends over 13 amino acids. Germline V CDR1 and CDR2: SNHLY, FYNNEI. The CDR3, as DNA: TGTGCCAGCAGTGACCAAACAAGCTATGGCTACACCTTC. Translated, it gives CASSDQTSYGYTF.

This clonotype was seen a single time. With a much larger clone just one base away, this may be a read error. This chain joins TRBV30 and TRBJ2-5, with a weak D call TRBD1 (6 bases). Germline V gene lookup returns CDR1 GTSNPN and CDR2 SVGIG (reference sequence). CDR3 length: 11 residues. This CDR3 reads CAWSVGARHNF. The CDR3, as DNA: TGTGCCTGGAGTGTGGGGGCCCGGCATAACTTC. The whole variable domain, filled in from reference TRBV30 and TRBJ2-5, reads SQTIHQWPATLVQPVGSPLSLECTVEGTSNPNLYWYRQAAGRGLQLLFYSVGIGQISSEVPQNLSASRPQDRQFILSSKKLLLSDSGFYLCAWSVGARHNFGPGTRLLVL.

This clonotype was detected ten times or more. The CDR3 DNA reads TGTGCCTGGACAGGGGGTAATTCACCCCTCCACTTT. The encoded protein is CAWTGGNSPLHF. V usage is TRBV30 and J usage is TRBJ1-6, with 7 bases identical to TRBD1. V lost 4 bases to trimming and J lost 6 bases; unmatched junction nucleotides: 0. Germline CDR1 and CDR2: GTSNPN and SVGIG (reference sequence). The CDR3 length is 12 residues.

This clonotype occurred many times. The rearrangement links TRBV12-3 or TRBV12-4 to TRBJ2-2; D remains unclear. V lost 7 bases and J 5 bases, leaving 20 bases between the germline ends. CDR3 size: 16 residues. The CDR3 DNA sequence: TGTGCCAGCAACCCCCCCGGGCAGTCGGAAACCGGGGAGCTGTTTTTT. It is translated as CASNPPGQSETGELFF.

Of note for this clonotype: A much larger clone is a single base away; this may be a read error. The V gene is TRBV11-2, the J gene TRBJ2-7; D is perhaps TRBD1 or TRBD2 (5 bases each). The CDR3 sequence is 13 residues long. Trimming stripped 3 bases from V and 4 bases from J, with 10 bases between. Germline CDR1 reads SGHAT; CDR2 reads FQNNGV. In nucleotides, the CDR3 is TGTGCCAGCAGCTTTGGGGACCTTTACGAGCAGTACTTC. This encodes CASSFGDLYEQYF.

This clonotype was counted many times. The chain carries TRBV7-2 and TRBJ2-3, with unresolved D. Between the trimmed V and J ends, which lost 0 bases and 1 base, there was a span of 8 bases. From germline, CDR1 is SGHTA and CDR2 FQGNSA. The CDR3 has 15 residues. The DNA of the CDR3 is TGTGCCAGCAGCTTAGCGACCCCCGGCACAGATACGCAGTATTTT. Protein: CASSLATPGTDTQYF.